The rows below give T cell receptor beta chains drawn from one sample of a study of T cell repertoires in cytomegalovirus infection. TCRdb re-called the reads with MiXCR, one entry per CDR3 protein. Of hundreds of thousands of distinct CDR3 sequences listed, roughly 30% are singletons. What was sequenced was PBMCs. These receptors were obtained from a human donor in good health (CMV status not recorded). Some clones in this sample may be carry-over from other donors' samples. The CDR3 runs from the conserved cysteine through the conserved F or W. Each record gives: V gene, clone size, D gene, J gene, CDR3 DNA, CDR3 protein. The D gene is left open where the match is weak. Clone sizes are given selectively: once, few, many, or a class where the clone is expanded.

V: TRBV29-1
size: NA
D: TRBD1
J: TRBJ1-1
DNA: TGCAGCGTTGACCCCCGACAGGGAACTTCGAACACTGAAGCTTTCTTT
CDR3: CSVDPRQGTSNTEAFF

V: TRBV2
size: NA
D: NA
J: TRBJ2-1
DNA: TGTGCCAGCAGTGAAGAGGGACGAAGCTCCTACAATGAGCAGTTCTTC
CDR3: CASSEEGRSSYNEQFF

V: TRBV6-2/TRBV6-3
size: NA
D: TRBD1
J: TRBJ1-1
DNA: TGTGCCAGCAGTTACCCGACGTGGGACAGGGCTTTGAACACTGAAGCTTTCTTT
CDR3: CASSYPTWDRALNTEAFF

V: TRBV5-8
size: NA
D: TRBD2
J: TRBJ2-1
DNA: TGTGCCAGCAGCTTGGGACTAGCGGGTTTTGTAAGCTCCTACAATGAGCAGTTCTTC
CDR3: CASSLGLAGFVSSYNEQFF

V: TRBV28
size: few
D: TRBD2
J: TRBJ2-1
DNA: TGTGCCAGCAGTTTATCCGCGGGACTAGCAAAATACAATGAGCAGTTCTTC
CDR3: CASSLSAGLAKYNEQFF

V: TRBV6-4
size: NA
D: NA
J: TRBJ2-1
DNA: TGTGCCACACGGAGCTCCTACAATGAGCAGTTCTTC
CDR3: CATRSSYNEQFF

V: TRBV6-6
size: NA
D: NA
J: TRBJ2-1
DNA: TGTGCCAGCAGCTTAGGGCCACAATCCTACAATGAGCAGTTCTTC
CDR3: CASSLGPQSYNEQFF

V: TRBV23-1
size: NA
D: TRBD1
J: TRBJ2-2
DNA: TGCGCCAGCAGTCGCCCGGGACAGGGGGCGAGCACCGGGGAGCTGTTTTTT
CDR3: CASSRPGQGASTGELFF

V: TRBV7-2
size: NA
D: NA
J: TRBJ1-5
DNA: TGTGCCAGCAGCTTTCGCCGCGGGGGGAGCAATAAGCCCCCGCATTTT
CDR3: CASSFRRGGSNKPPHF

V: TRBV30
size: NA
D: NA
J: TRBJ1-4
DNA: TGTGCCTGGAGTGGTGAAAAACTGTTTTTT
CDR3: CAWSGEKLFF

V: TRBV6-1
size: NA
D: NA
J: TRBJ2-5
DNA: TGTGCCAGCGGTTTGACCCAGTACTTC
CDR3: CASGLTQYF

V: TRBV2
size: few
D: NA
J: TRBJ2-1
DNA: TGTGCCAGCAGTGTTCTTAGCGGCAATGAGCAGTTCTTC
CDR3: CASSVLSGNEQFF

V: TRBV6-1
size: NA
D: NA
J: TRBJ2-1
DNA: TGTGCCAGCAGTGAACAAGCACCCGGGTACAATGAGCGGTTCTTC
CDR3: CASSEQAPGYNERFF

V: TRBV7-3
size: NA
D: TRBD1
J: TRBJ1-6
DNA: TGTGCCAGCAGCGAAGGACAGGGGACTTCACCCCTCCACTTT
CDR3: CASSEGQGTSPLHF

V: TRBV7-6
size: few
D: TRBD2
J: TRBJ2-5
DNA: TGTGCCAGCAGCCGACCCGGGGGGGGGGAGACCCAGTACTTC
CDR3: CASSRPGGGETQYF

V: TRBV6-1
size: few
D: NA
J: TRBJ1-1
DNA: TGTGCCAGCAGTTATCTGGGGGGCGCGGGCACTGAAGCTTTCTTT
CDR3: CASSYLGGAGTEAFF

V: TRBV14
size: NA
D: TRBD1
J: TRBJ1-6
DNA: TGTGCCAGCAGCCAAGGGACAGGGTATAATTCACCCCTCCACTTT
CDR3: CASSQGTGYNSPLHF

V: TRBV6-8
size: NA
D: TRBD1
J: TRBJ1-2
DNA: TGTGCCAGCAGTTACTCGAGGGGACAGGCATCCGGCTACACCTTC
CDR3: CASSYSRGQASGYTF

V: TRBV19
size: NA
D: NA
J: TRBJ2-1
DNA: TGTGCCAGTAGTATGGGCTTCCGGGCAGGGGTTGATTGTGAGCAGTTCTTC
CDR3: CASSMGFRAGVDCEQFF

V: TRBV7-9
size: many
D: NA
J: TRBJ2-5
DNA: TGTGCCAGCAGCTTAGACTTCCAAGAGACCCAGTACTTC
CDR3: CASSLDFQETQYF

V: TRBV2
size: few
D: NA
J: TRBJ2-1
DNA: TGTGCCAGCAGTGAACTGGTCTCCGGTAATGAGCAGTTCTTC
CDR3: CASSELVSGNEQFF

V: TRBV20-1
size: once
D: NA
J: TRBJ2-7
DNA: TGCAGTGCTAGAGCCGCGGCTTCCTACGAGCAGTACTTC
CDR3: CSARAAASYEQYF

V: TRBV28
size: many
D: NA
J: TRBJ2-7
DNA: TGTGCCAGCAGTCCGGCCTGGGGGAAGCTATCCTACGAGCAGTACTTC
CDR3: CASSPAWGKLSYEQYF

V: TRBV7-6
size: many
D: NA
J: TRBJ1-1
DNA: TGTGCCAGCAGCTTAAACGGACAGACCATGAACACTGAAGCTTTCTTT
CDR3: CASSLNGQTMNTEAFF

V: TRBV7-9
size: few
D: TRBD2
J: TRBJ2-3
DNA: TGTGCCAGCAGCTCCCGGACTAGCGGGGTATCAGATACGCAGTATTTT
CDR3: CASSSRTSGVSDTQYF

V: TRBV18
size: few
D: NA
J: TRBJ1-4
DNA: TGTGCCAGCTCACGTGGACCAACCCTGGGAAAACTGTTTTTT
CDR3: CASSRGPTLGKLFF

V: TRBV25-1
size: NA
D: NA
J: TRBJ2-2
DNA: TGTGCCAGCACGGACACCGGGGAGCTGTTTTTT
CDR3: CASTDTGELFF